The source of this TCR beta chain is a study of prognosis after radiotherapy for stage I lung cancer. Overall study context: Among the patients, over five had squamous cell carcinoma and roughly 13 had adenocarcinoma.

Multiplex PCR, run in two rounds, amplified TCR beta CDR3 from genomic DNA. First-round PCR employed TRBV- and TRBJ-specific primers for each gene. TCRdb reprocessed the multiplex PCR reads via MiXCR and lists one record per CDR3 protein. Of 20,000 to 30,000 distinct CDR3 sequences in the sample, about 41% were seen once. Trimming pared 5 bases from V and 2 bases from J, leaving 11 bases between. The germline V gene encodes CDR1 SGHRS and CDR2 YFSETQ. The CDR3 loop spans 13 amino acids. On this clonotype: Its antigen is as yet unknown.

The study, taken as a whole, reports: Patients developing distant metastases showed lower Shannon entropy after stereotactic body radiation therapy.

This specimen was PBMCs, taken before or after stereotactic body radiation therapy (not recorded which). The chain recombines TRBV5-1 with TRBJ2-7, with D possibly matching TRBD1 (5 bases). The TCR sequence derives from a donor older than 45 with non-small cell lung cancer. Written as DNA, the CDR3 is TGCGCCAGCAGATTTGGCAGGGCCTACGAGCAGTACTTC. Translation gives CASRFGRAYEQYF.